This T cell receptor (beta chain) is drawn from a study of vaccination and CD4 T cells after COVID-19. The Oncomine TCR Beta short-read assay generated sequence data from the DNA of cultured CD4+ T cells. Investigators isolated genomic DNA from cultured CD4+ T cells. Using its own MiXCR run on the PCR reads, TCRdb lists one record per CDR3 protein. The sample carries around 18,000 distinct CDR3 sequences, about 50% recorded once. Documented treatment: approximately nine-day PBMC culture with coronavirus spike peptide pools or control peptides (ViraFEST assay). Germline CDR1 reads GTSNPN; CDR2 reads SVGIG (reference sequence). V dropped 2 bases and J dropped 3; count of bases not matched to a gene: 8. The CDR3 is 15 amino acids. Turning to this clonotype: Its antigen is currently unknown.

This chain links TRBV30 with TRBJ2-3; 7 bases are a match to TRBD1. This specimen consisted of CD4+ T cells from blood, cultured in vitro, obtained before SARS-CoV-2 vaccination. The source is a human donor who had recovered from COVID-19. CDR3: CAWSRHRGDTDTQYF. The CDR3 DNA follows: TGTGCCTGGAGTCGACACAGGGGCGATACAGATACGCAGTATTTT.